The 20 T cell receptor beta chains in this list originate from one sample, sequenced in a study of response to subunit inactivated influenza vaccine. TCRdb reprocessed the RT-PCR reads via MiXCR and lists one record per CDR3 protein. In the table there are 560,000 or so distinct CDR3 sequences, roughly 8.2% of which are singletons. The source was PBMCs from blood, collected around 25 months after vaccination. The origin of the receptors is a man between 50 and 75 years old who received an inactivated influenza vaccine.

This clonotype was seen repeatedly, ten times or more. The J gene is TRBJ2-2, the V gene TRBV28; the D is unclear. Germline V gene lookup returns CDR1 MDHEN and CDR2 SYDVKM. With 3 bases removed from V and 2 bases from J, the gap between germline ends came to 7 bases. The CDR3 is made up of 14 amino acids. CDR3 loop: CASSFAPNTGELFF. In nucleotides, the CDR3 is TGTGCCAGCAGTTTCGCCCCTAACACCGGGGAGCTGTTTTTT.

This clonotype was observed many times. The chain is built from TRBV5-1 and TRBJ1-5; a weak D match, TRBD1 (6 bases). With 3 bases removed from V and 7 bases from J, the gap between germline ends came to 14 bases. Germline CDR1 SGHRS, CDR2 YFSETQ. This CDR3 contains 14 residues. CDR3 sequence reads: CASSSTTGEQPQHF. The CDR3 nucleotides are TGCGCCAGCAGCTCGACGACAGGCGAACAGCCCCAGCATTTT.

This clonotype showed up many times. The rearrangement uses TRBV12-3 or TRBV12-4 and TRBJ1-3; a weak D match, TRBD1 (5 bases). The CDR3 spans 17 residues. Trimming left V 2 bases short and J 2 bases short, with 16 bases between. The CDR3 nucleotides read TGTGCCAGCAGTTTACCCTACTCTTGGGGGACTGGAAACACCATATATTTT. Translation gives CASSLPYSWGTGNTIYF.

This clonotype appeared a few times. V gene TRBV15 combines with J gene TRBJ2-5; 10 bases match TRBD2. Trimming cost V 6 bases and J 5 bases; bases outside gene matches: 0. The germline V gene encodes CDR1 LNHNV and CDR2 YYDKDF (reference sequence). This CDR3 region has 12 residues. The CDR3: CATSSGRETQYF. The CDR3, as DNA: TGTGCCACCAGTAGCGGGAGGGAGACCCAGTACTTC.

The chain is built from TRBV11-2 and TRBJ2-3, with 7 bases matching TRBD2. Germline CDR1 and CDR2: SGHAT and FQNNGV. The CDR3 totals 18 residues. With 2 bases clipped from V and 1 base from J, the junction kept 12 bases outside the gene matches. The DNA for the CDR3 is TGTGCCAGCAGCTTACTAGGGCCAGGGAGGGGACGCACAGATACGCAGTATTTT. Protein product: CASSLLGPGRGRTDTQYF.

The rearrangement uses TRBV10-2 and TRBJ2-7; no clear D. CDR3 length: 12 amino acids. Trimming shortened V by 7 bases and J by 6 bases, and 13 bases separated the two germline ends. Germline lookup yields CDR1 WSHSY and CDR2 SAAADI. CDR3 nucleotides: TGCGCCAGCACCACGGGTGGGGTCGAGCAGTACTTC. It yields the protein CASTTGGVEQYF.

The chain is built from TRBV10-3 and TRBJ2-3, with 7 positions matching TRBD2. The V gene's germline CDR1 is ENHRY and CDR2 SYGVKD. After removal of 6 bases from V and 0 bases from J, the junction contained 3 bases not matched to a gene. CDR3 size: 14 residues. The CDR3 protein is CAIRMTSSTDTQYF. The CDR3 nucleotides are TGTGCCATCAGGATGACTAGCAGCACAGATACGCAGTATTTT.

This clonotype was observed a few times. The CDR3: CASSQGELISFTDTQYF. The CDR3 nucleotides are TGTGCCAGCAGCCAAGGGGAGTTGATAAGCTTCACAGATACGCAGTATTTT. This chain links TRBV4-2 with TRBJ2-3; a possible D gene is TRBD2 (5 bases). Germline-derived CDR1 and CDR2 are LGHNA and YNFKEQ. Trimming shortened V by 1 base and J by 2 bases, and 16 bases separated the two germline ends. CDR3 length: 17 amino acids.

This clonotype was recorded a few times. The chain links TRBV29-1 to TRBJ2-3; 9 bases are a match to TRBD2. Germline V gene data show CDR1 as SQVTM and CDR2 as ANQGSEA. The CDR3 runs to 15 residues. With V trimmed by 4 bases and J by 1 base, 6 bases remained unmatched. The CDR3 region is CSVVFGGRGTDTQYF. CDR3 bases: TGCAGCGTTGTCTTTGGCGGGAGGGGCACAGATACGCAGTATTTT.

This clonotype came up a few times. The chain employs TRBV7-2 and TRBJ2-5; TRBD1 is a possible D gene (5 bases). The germline CDR1 and CDR2 sequences are SGHTA and FQGNSA. This CDR3 is built from 14 residues. Trimming shortened V by 4 bases and J by 4 bases, and 13 bases separated the two germline ends. In nucleotides, the CDR3 is TGTGCCAGCAGCTACTCAGGGTATGCAGAGACCCAGTACTTC. It is translated as CASSYSGYAETQYF.

This chain links TRBV4-1 with TRBJ2-1, with D possibly being TRBD2 (6 bases). V gave up 3 bases and J gave up 10 bases, with 16 bases separating them. The length of the CDR3 is 14 residues. The germline CDR1 and CDR2 sequences are MGHRA and YSYEKL. DNA of the CDR3: TGCGCCAGCAGCCACCTCGTAGGGGCGGGAGAGCAGTTCTTC. As protein: CASSHLVGAGEQFF.

This clonotype was detected ten times or more. The V and J genes are TRBV7-6 and TRBJ2-1; 10 nucleotides line up with TRBD2. This CDR3 has 16 amino acids. V was clipped by 2 bases and J by 7 bases; unmatched bases: 8. The germline gives CDR1 SGHVS, CDR2 FNYEAQ. In nucleotides, the CDR3 is TGTGCCAGCAGCTTAATAGCTAGCGGGAGCGGTAATGAGCAGTTCTTC. This codes for CASSLIASGSGNEQFF. Together with reference TRBV7-6 and TRBJ2-1, the CDR3 gives the full variable domain: GAGVSQSPRYKVTKRGQDVALRCDPISGHVSLYWYRQALGQGPEFLTYFNYEAQQDKSGLPNDRFSAERPEGSISTLTIQRTEQRDSAMYRCASSLIASGSGNEQFFGPGTRLTVL.

The chain joins TRBV5-1 to TRBJ1-1; no clear D gene. CDR1 and CDR2 from the germline V gene are SGHRS and YFSETQ. Trimming pared 1 base from V and 1 base from J, leaving 8 bases between. This CDR3 is built from 14 residues. The CDR3, as DNA: TGCGCCAGCAGCTTGTTGCCAGAGAACACTGAAGCTTTCTTT. Protein product: CASSLLPENTEAFF.

This clonotype was found a few times. The chain employs TRBV18 and TRBJ1-4; D might be TRBD1 (6 bases). Germline CDR1 KGHSH, CDR2 LQKENI. V was shortened by 2 bases and J by 5 bases, with 24 bases between the two germline ends. This CDR3 has 19 residues. The CDR3 DNA reads TGTGCCAGCTCACCAATCGGAGATGGCTACAGGGCGTTGAATGAAAAACTGTTTTTT. This codes for CASSPIGDGYRALNEKLFF. The whole variable domain, filled in from reference TRBV18 and TRBJ1-4, reads NAGVMQNPRHLVRRRGQEARLRCSPMKGHSHVYWYRQLPEEGLKFMVYLQKENIIDESGMPKERFSAEFPKEGPSILRIQQVVRGDSAAYFCASSPIGDGYRALNEKLFFGSGTQLSVL.

This clonotype was recorded a few times. V gene TRBV7-8 combines with J gene TRBJ2-7; D is undetermined. V was shortened by 7 bases and J by 3 bases, with 16 bases between the two germline ends. The germline gives CDR1 SGHVS, CDR2 FQNEAQ. The CDR3 is 14 residues long. CDR3 residues: CASTPRVENYEQYF. The CDR3 DNA sequence: TGTGCCAGCACCCCACGGGTGGAAAACTACGAGCAGTACTTC.

The chain links TRBV6-2 or TRBV6-3 to TRBJ2-7; D unclear. CDR3 length: 15 amino acids. The V end was cut by 4 bases, the J end by 5 bases, with 18 bases between. Germline CDR1 MNHEY, CDR2 SVGEGT. CDR3 coding DNA: TGTGCCAGCAGTTCGGCTGGTGCAATTCAGGACGAGCAGTACTTC. Translation gives CASSSAGAIQDEQYF.

J is TRBJ1-5 and V is TRBV4-2, with D possibly TRBD1 on 6 matching bases. CDR3 length: 16 residues. CDR1 is LGHNA and CDR2 is YNFKEQ in the germline V gene. V lost 2 bases to trimming and J lost 2 bases, with 13 bases between them. The CDR3 protein is CASSQRRDTRNQPQHF. CDR3 sequence (DNA): TGTGCCAGCAGCCAAAGACGGGACACTCGCAATCAGCCCCAGCATTTT.

This rearrangement joins TRBV12-3 or TRBV12-4 to TRBJ1-5; TRBD1 is a possible D gene (5 bases). The length of the CDR3 is 14 residues. The V gene lost 6 bases and the J gene lost 2 bases, with 11 bases spanning the gap. CDR3 sequence: CASRPGTRNQPQHF. The CDR3 region has the DNA TGTGCCAGCAGGCCCGGGACTCGCAATCAGCCCCAGCATTTT.

This sequence joins TRBV21-1 and TRBJ2-3; the table calls TRBD1, which could not be checked here. TRBV21-1 is a pseudogene locus. This CDR3 comprises 19 residues. CDR3 protein: CASSKADRDRGNSTDTQYF. DNA of the CDR3: TGTGCCAGCAGCAAAGCAGACCGGGACAGGGGCAATAGCACAGATACGCAGTATTTT.

This clonotype was observed a few times. This sequence joins TRBV20-1 and TRBJ1-1; D is ambiguous. The germline V gene has CDR1 DFQATT and CDR2 SNEGSKA (reference sequence). CDR3 size: 13 residues. V was shortened by 1 base and J by 1 base, with 7 bases between the two germline ends. The CDR3 DNA reads as TGCAGTGCTAGAGCGAGTGAGAACACTGAAGCTTTCTTT. Translating it yields CSARASENTEAFF.